These 18 T cell receptor beta chains originate from one sample sequenced in a study of shared clonotypes between healthy human individuals. TCRdb keeps only in-frame clones here, not all; method: immunoSEQ multiplex PCR. The table includes about 490,000 clones, around 80% detected once. The sequencing input was PBMCs. Receptor source: a woman aged 40 to 50 in good health. Some clones in this sample may be carry-over from other donors' samples.

The V and J genes are TRBV7-2 and TRBJ2-7, with D tentatively TRBD1 or TRBD2 (6 bases each). Trimming left V 5 bases short and J 3 bases short, with 14 bases between. The germline V gene has CDR1 SGHTA and CDR2 FQGNSA. The CDR3 consists of 14 residues. The CDR3 loop reads CASSPGAGRYEQYF. The CDR3 nucleotides read TGTGCCAGCAGCCCAGGGGCGGGACGCTACGAGCAGTACTTC.

The chain links TRBV2 to TRBJ1-6; D might be TRBD1 (6 bases). V lost 7 bases and J 9 bases, leaving 16 bases between the germline ends. The length of the CDR3 is 14 residues. Germline V gene data show CDR1 as SNHLY and CDR2 as FYNNEI. CDR3 sequence: CASTLDSVASPLHF. The DNA for the CDR3 is TGTGCCAGCACCCTGGACAGCGTGGCTTCACCCCTCCACTTT.

This clone showed up just once. The rearrangement joins TRBV6-4 to TRBJ1-1; perhaps TRBD1 as D (5 bases). V lost 5 bases, J lost 0 bases, and 7 bases lay in between. The CDR3 loop spans 13 amino acids. Germline V gene sequence: CDR1 MRHNA, CDR2 SNTAGT. The CDR3: CASSRDLNTEAFF. The CDR3 bases are TGTGCCAGCAGTAGGGACCTGAACACTGAAGCTTTCTTT.

V gene TRBV6-1 combines with J gene TRBJ2-7; D is undetermined. The CDR3 is 16 amino acids. Trimming left V 0 bases short and J 3 bases short, with 15 bases between. Germline V CDR1 and CDR2: MNHNS, SASEGT. CDR3 residues: CASSEAVEISSYEQYF. CDR3 sequence (DNA): TGTGCCAGCAGTGAAGCGGTCGAGATCTCCAGCTACGAGCAGTACTTC.

J is TRBJ1-4 and V is TRBV28; D is undetermined. V lost 6 bases and J lost 7, with 12 bases in between. The CDR3 loop spans 13 amino acids. Germline V gene lookup returns CDR1 MDHEN and CDR2 SYDVKM. CDR3 sequence: CASSPPSVEKLFF. The DNA for the CDR3 is TGTGCCAGCAGCCCCCCCTCTGTTGAAAAACTGTTTTTT.

V and J are TRBV5-8 and TRBJ2-2; no clear D. V was cut by 4 bases and J by 4 bases, with 20 bases left in between. This CDR3 is built from 17 residues. Germline V gives CDR1 SGHTS, CDR2 YDEGEE. The chain's CDR3 is CASSRPLQGSTTGELFF. CDR3 coding DNA: TGTGCCAGCAGCCGGCCGTTGCAAGGTTCGACCACCGGGGAGCTGTTTTTT. Variable domain in full (rest from reference TRBV5-8 and TRBJ2-2): EAGVTQSPTHLIKTRGQQATLRCSPISGHTSVYWYQQALGLGLQFLLWYDEGEERNRGNFPPRFSGRQFPNYSSELNVNALELEDSALYLCASSRPLQGSTTGELFFGEGSRLTVL.

The chain recombines TRBV30 with TRBJ2-2; D remains unclear. CDR1 is GTSNPN, CDR2 SVGIG, per germline (reference sequence). There are 15 residues in the CDR3. The germline V and J ends were trimmed by 3 bases and 0 bases, with 11 bases remaining between them. CDR3 nucleotides: TGTGCCTGGAGACTCCTTCCCGCGAACACCGGGGAGCTGTTTTTT. Amino acids: CAWRLLPANTGELFF.

The chain combines TRBV4-3 with TRBJ2-7; D ambiguous. CDR3 length: 14 residues. Germline V CDR1 and CDR2: LGHNA, YSLEER. V gave up 0 bases and J gave up 6 bases, with 12 bases separating them. The CDR3 spells CASSQDWKFREQYF. CDR3 bases: TGCGCCAGCAGCCAAGATTGGAAATTCCGCGAGCAGTACTTC.

The chain links TRBV4-3 to TRBJ2-7, with D possibly being TRBD1 or TRBD2 (5 bases each). CDR1 LGHNA and CDR2 YSLEER come from the germline V gene. V was trimmed by 0 bases and J by 2 bases, leaving 17 bases between them. The CDR3 is 17 amino acids. CDR3 loop: CASSQDRGPSHAYEQYF. CDR3 coding DNA: TGCGCCAGCAGCCAAGATCGGGGCCCCTCCCATGCCTACGAGCAGTACTTC.

This sequence joins TRBV5-1 and TRBJ2-1; no clear D gene. The CDR3 has 15 amino acids. CDR1 and CDR2 (germline): SGHRS, YFSETQ. V gave up 3 bases and J gave up 0 bases, with 10 bases separating them. CDR3: CASSSSSPSYNEQFF. CDR3 nucleotides: TGCGCCAGCAGCTCCTCCAGCCCCTCCTACAATGAGCAGTTCTTC.

This rearrangement joins TRBV11-1 to TRBJ2-1; tentatively, D is TRBD2 (5 bases). V shed 5 bases and J shed 4 bases, with 18 bases lying between them. The CDR3 is 16 amino acids. From germline, CDR1 is SGHAT and CDR2 FQDESV (reference sequence). CDR3 nucleotide sequence: TGTGCCAGCAGCCCCCAGGCGGGCCAAGGTTACAATGAGCAGTTCTTC. This translates into CASSPQAGQGYNEQFF.

There are many counts of this clone. This chain joins TRBV28 and TRBJ2-7; TRBD2 agrees at 8 bases. The germline CDR1 and CDR2 sequences are MDHEN and SYDVKM. The CDR3 runs 13 residues. J was trimmed by 3 bases and V by 7 bases; bases with no gene match: 5. The CDR3 DNA reads as TGTGCCAGCATCCGCAGCGGGAGCTACGAGCAGTACTTC. Its protein product is CASIRSGSYEQYF.

As regards this clone: The junction shows a germline mismatch at one end, possibly a read error. The rearrangement uses TRBV7-7 and TRBJ2-5, with TRBD1 matching 7 bases. Looked up from germline, CDR1 is SSHAT and CDR2 is FNYEAQ (reference sequence). The CDR3 consists of 13 residues. The CDR3 region is CASSLEGAGTQYF. In nucleotides, the CDR3 is TGTGCTAGCAGCTTAGAGGGGGCCGGGACCCAGTACTTC. The full variable domain, rest sourced from reference TRBV7-7 and TRBJ2-5, is GAGVSQSPRYKVTKRGQDVTLRCDPISSHATLYWYQQALGQGPEFLTYFNYEAQPDKSGLPSDRFSAERPEGSISTLTIQRTEQRDSAMYRCASSLEGAGTQYFGPGTRLLVL.

The chain carries TRBV19 and TRBJ2-7; the match to TRBD1 covers 9 bases. The V segment lost 4 bases and the J segment 3 bases; nucleotides outside the gene matches: 10. CDR1 is LNHDA, CDR2 SQIVND, per germline (reference sequence). The CDR3 runs to 16 residues. CDR3 sequence reads: CASSTRGTGTIYEQYF. The CDR3 DNA sequence: TGTGCCAGTAGTACCCGCGGGACAGGGACGATCTACGAGCAGTACTTC.

This sequence joins TRBV5-6 and TRBJ2-5; the match to TRBD2 covers 12 bases. The better agreement between TRBJ2-7 and the DNA end casts doubt on the J call. CDR3 length equals 14 residues. The germline V gene encodes CDR1 SGHDT and CDR2 YYEEEE. Written as DNA, the CDR3 is TGTGCCAGCAGCCGGGGACTAGCGGGCGGCGAGCAGTACTTC. Translating gives CASSRGLAGGEQYF.

The V call is TRBV18, the J call TRBJ2-7; maybe TRBD2 (5 bases). This CDR3 has 17 residues. The V gene's germline CDR1 is KGHSH and CDR2 LQKENI. Trimming stripped 6 bases from V and 1 base from J, with 22 bases between. The CDR3 spells CASSPLASGDDSYEQYF. The CDR3 DNA reads as TGTGCCAGCTCTCCCCTAGCCTCTGGCGACGATTCCTACGAGCAGTACTTC.

The rearrangement links TRBV7-9 to TRBJ1-4, with D hard to call. The germline V and J ends were trimmed by 3 bases and 5 bases, with 10 bases remaining between them. This CDR3 has 14 residues. The germline V gene has CDR1 SEHNR and CDR2 FQNEAQ (reference sequence). In nucleotides, the CDR3 is TGTGCCAGCAGCTTGGGGTTAACGAATGAAAAACTGTTTTTT. Translation gives CASSLGLTNEKLFF.

This chain connects TRBV15 to TRBJ1-6; D gene uncertain. Germline CDR1 LNHNV, CDR2 YYDKDF (reference sequence). The CDR3 is 15 amino acids. Trimming took 3 bases from V and 5 from J, leaving 11 bases between them. CDR3 protein: CATSRNAGNNSPLHF. The CDR3 DNA reads TGTGCCACCAGCAGGAACGCGGGAAATAATTCACCCCTCCACTTT.